The 27 T cell receptor beta chains below were found in one sample sequenced in a study of blood T cells in healthy people across ages. The second PCR ran roughly 6 to 11 cycles with a sample-barcoded 5' primer and J-beta primers. TCRdb processed the 5' RACE reads anew with MiXCR; each CDR3 protein has one entry. The repertoire holds more than 900,000 distinct CDR3 sequences, 25% to 35% seen once, with more than 8.5% in the top ten. These data also featured in a second study, about T cells of mothers and their children.

Sequenced sample: blood. The source is a woman in her 40s in good health.

The chain couples TRBV28 to TRBJ2-7; unclear D gene. The V and J ends lost 7 bases and 1 base respectively, with 8 bases between them. The germline gives CDR1 MDHEN, CDR2 SYDVKM. The CDR3 is 12 residues long. CDR3 nucleotides: TGTGCCAGCAATCGACCGTCCTACGAGCAGTACTTC. Translating it yields CASNRPSYEQYF.

CDR3 nucleotide sequence: TGTGCCAGCTCACTTCAATCGGGGGGCAGAGAGACCCAGTACTTC. As protein: CASSLQSGGRETQYF. The J gene is TRBJ2-5, the V gene TRBV18, with a possible D match to TRBD2 (7 bases). Trimming stripped 4 bases from V and 4 bases from J, with 16 bases between. CDR1 and CDR2 from the germline V gene are KGHSH and LQKENI. The length of the CDR3 is 15 residues.

This clonotype was counted many times. V usage is TRBV5-1 and J usage is TRBJ2-1; D is possibly TRBD2 (6 bases). The V and J ends lost 5 bases and 5 bases respectively, with 17 bases between them. The germline CDR1 and CDR2 sequences are SGHRS and YFSETQ. The CDR3 sequence is 15 residues long. The CDR3 here is CASRGLSSGDNEQFF. The CDR3 DNA follows: TGCGCCAGCAGGGGTCTATCTTCGGGGGACAATGAGCAGTTCTTC.

V usage is TRBV6-1 and J usage is TRBJ2-1; no firm D call. V dropped 1 base and J dropped 0 bases, with 7 bases sitting between them. The CDR3 totals 15 residues. CDR1 is MNHNS, CDR2 SASEGT, per germline. CDR3 DNA sequence: TGTGCCAGCAGTGAAGGGCCAAGCTCCTACAATGAGCAGTTCTTC. Translating gives CASSEGPSSYNEQFF.

CDR3 bases: TGCAGTGCTAGCCCCCGGACTAGCCATCGTAGTGAGCAGTTCTTC. It specifies CSASPRTSHRSEQFF. This chain links TRBV20-1 with TRBJ2-1; 8 bases fit TRBD2. J lost 9 bases, V lost 3 bases, and 13 bases had no gene match. The V gene's germline CDR1 is DFQATT and CDR2 SNEGSKA (reference sequence). This CDR3 contains 15 residues.

This clonotype was seen repeatedly, ten times or more. The rearrangement links TRBV20-1 to TRBJ2-7; TRBD2 matches 11 bases. V gave up 5 bases and J gave up 2 bases; unmatched junction bases: 5. This CDR3 region has 14 residues. The germline CDR1 and CDR2 sequences are DFQATT and SNEGSKA (reference sequence). The CDR3 nucleotides read TGCAGTGCTCGGAGACTAGCGGGGCCCTACGAGCAGTACTTC. This codes for CSARRLAGPYEQYF.

The rearrangement links TRBV28 to TRBJ1-4; no definite D call. CDR1 and CDR2 from the germline V gene are MDHEN and SYDVKM. Trimming left V 3 bases short and J 5 bases short, with 4 bases between. The CDR3 extends over 12 amino acids. Written as DNA, the CDR3 is TGTGCCAGCAGTTTTCTGAATGAAAAACTGTTTTTT. Amino acids: CASSFLNEKLFF.

Of note for this clonotype: At one of its ends the junction is not consistent with the germline gene, which may arise from a read error. The CDR3 DNA follows: TGTGCCAGTTGGGACAGCCTCTATGACTACACCTTC. This encodes CASWDSLYDYTF. This chain joins TRBV24-1 and TRBJ1-2; TRBD1 matches 7 bases. CDR1 KGHDR and CDR2 SFDVKD come from the germline V gene. The CDR3 loop spans 12 amino acids.

This clonotype appeared a single time. The chain couples TRBV6-1 to TRBJ2-5, with D possibly TRBD2 on 5 matching bases. The CDR3 is made up of 12 amino acids. Germline V gives CDR1 MNHNS, CDR2 SASEGT. Trimming took off 1 base at V and 11 bases at J, with 11 bases between the two ends. The CDR3 DNA follows: TGTGCCAGCAGTGAAGGGTGGACTGAGCAGTACTTC. It encodes CASSEGWTEQYF.

To note about this clonotype: Since a much larger clone is just one base distant, this may be a read error. The chain couples TRBV7-3 to TRBJ2-6; tentatively, D is TRBD1 or TRBD2 (5 bases each). CDR1 and CDR2 from the germline V gene are SGHTA and FQGTGA. The CDR3 is made up of 14 amino acids. For the CDR3, the DNA is TGTGCCAGCAGCCCAGGGAACGGGGCCAACGTCCGGACTTTC. This gives the protein CASSPGNGANVRTF. Supplemented by reference TRBV7-3 and TRBJ2-6, the full variable domain reads GAGVSQTPSNKVTEKGKYVELRCDPISGHTALYWYRQSLGQGPEFLIYFQGTGAADDSGLPNDRFFAVRPEGSVSTLKIQRTERGDSAVYLCASSPGNGANVRTFGAGSRLTVL.

This clonotype has a count of ten or more. Here the CDR3 DNA reads TGTGCCAGCTCACTCGGACCTGAGCGCGAGCAGTACTTC. It translates to CASSLGPEREQYF. This rearrangement joins TRBV18 to TRBJ2-7; D is unresolved. Germline CDR1 KGHSH, CDR2 LQKENI. Trimming cost V 4 bases and J 6 bases, with 13 bases left between them. The CDR3 totals 13 residues.

The sample holds a few counts of this clonotype. This sequence joins TRBV7-2 and TRBJ2-3; TRBD2 aligns across 11 bases. The J segment lost 4 bases and the V segment lost 1 base, leaving 4 bases of the junction unmatched. Per germline, CDR1 SGHTA and CDR2 FQGNSA. The CDR3 extends over 16 amino acids. The CDR3 sequence is CASSLVGTSGSDTQYF. In DNA, the CDR3 is TGTGCCAGCAGCTTAGTTGGGACTAGCGGATCAGATACGCAGTATTTT.

The genes are TRBV7-9 and TRBJ2-3; 15 bases line up with TRBD2. CDR1 SEHNR and CDR2 FQNEAQ come from the germline V gene (reference sequence). The length of the CDR3 is 19 residues. V gave up 3 bases and J gave up 2 bases; unmatched junction bases: 9. CDR3 in amino acids: CASSLGLAGGETYTDTQYF. In DNA, the CDR3 is TGTGCCAGCAGCTTGGGACTAGCGGGGGGCGAAACCTACACAGATACGCAGTATTTT.

A note on this clonotype: An end of the junction does not agree with germline; a read error may underlie this. The rearrangement uses TRBV20-1 and TRBJ1-2, with D hard to call. CDR3 size: 12 residues. Germline loops: CDR1 DFQATT, CDR2 SNEGSKA (reference sequence). CDR3 DNA sequence: TGCAGTGCTAACTTTGAGGTCTATGGCCACACCTTC. Protein product: CSANFEVYGHTF.

This clonotype has a handful of counts. The chain joins TRBV10-3 to TRBJ2-7, with a possible D match to TRBD1 (6 bases). Trimming removed 2 bases at V and 6 bases at J, with 17 bases between. Germline assignment: CDR1 ENHRY and CDR2 SYGVKD. This CDR3 is 15 amino acids long. The CDR3 sequence: CAISEPTGTWSEQYF. For the CDR3, the DNA is TGTGCCATCAGTGAGCCGACCGGGACATGGAGCGAGCAGTACTTC.

The chain carries TRBV30 and TRBJ2-4, with 8 positions matching TRBD1. The J segment lost 3 bases and the V segment lost 5 bases, leaving 3 bases of the junction unmatched. Per the germline V gene, CDR1 is GTSNPN and CDR2 is SVGIG (reference sequence). The CDR3 spans 13 residues. The CDR3 here is CAWGQGHKNIQYF. CDR3 nucleotides: TGTGCCTGGGGACAGGGTCACAAAAACATTCAGTACTTC.

The chain uses TRBV28 and TRBJ2-1, with a possible D match to TRBD2 (5 bases). This CDR3 is 13 amino acids long. Per the germline V gene, CDR1 is MDHEN and CDR2 is SYDVKM. Trimming removed 5 bases from V and 12 bases from J, with 17 bases in between. The CDR3 sequence is CASSPSDLFVQFF. DNA of the CDR3: TGTGCCAGCAGTCCATCGGACTTGTTTGTGCAGTTCTTC.

This clonotype was seen many times. V gene TRBV14 combines with J gene TRBJ2-1; D perhaps matches TRBD2 (6 bases). Trimming took off 1 base at V and 9 bases at J, with 19 bases between the two ends. The germline V gene has CDR1 SGHDN and CDR2 FVKESK. The CDR3 extends over 16 amino acids. CDR3 amino acids: CASSQVGREYTGEQFF. DNA for the CDR3: TGTGCCAGCAGCCAAGTGGGGCGGGAATATACGGGTGAGCAGTTCTTC.

This clonotype was recorded many times. The genes are TRBV20-1 and TRBJ2-5, with D possibly matching TRBD1 (5 bases). The germline V gene encodes CDR1 DFQATT and CDR2 SNEGSKA (reference sequence). The CDR3 is made up of 12 amino acids. The V end lost 6 bases, the J end lost 3 bases, and 11 bases lay between the germline ends. The CDR3 coding sequence is TGCAGTGCAGGTCGCAGGGAAGAGACCCAGTACTTC. This gives the protein CSAGRREETQYF.

This clonotype is medium-sized. V gene TRBV4-2 combines with J gene TRBJ2-6, with D unclear. CDR3 size: 15 residues. Germline loops: CDR1 LGHNA, CDR2 YNFKEQ. V dropped 0 bases and J dropped 0 bases, with 3 bases sitting between them. The DNA of the CDR3 is TGTGCCAGCAGCCAAGACAACTCTGGGGCCAACGTCCTGACTTTC. Amino acids: CASSQDNSGANVLTF.

Many counts were recorded for this clonotype. V gene TRBV13 combines with J gene TRBJ2-7; 10 bases map to TRBD1. The CDR3 is 16 amino acids. J gave up 6 bases and V 1 base, and 9 bases lay outside the gene matches. CDR1 is PRHDT, CDR2 FYEKMQ, per germline (reference sequence). Here the CDR3 DNA reads TGTGCCAGCAGCTTAGAGGGAGGGACAGGGGAAGGCGAGCAGTACTTC. Its translation: CASSLEGGTGEGEQYF.

This clonotype has a handful of counts. The chain carries TRBV3-1 and TRBJ1-4; D not certain. V was cut by 3 bases and J by 5 bases, with 10 bases left in between. This CDR3 has 14 amino acids. In germline, CDR1 is LGHDT, CDR2 YNNKEL (reference sequence). The DNA of the CDR3 is TGTGCCAGCAGCCAGCGACTTAGCAATGAAAAACTGTTTTTT. Translating it yields CASSQRLSNEKLFF. Full variable domain (outside the CDR3, taken from reference TRBV3-1 and TRBJ1-4): DTAVSQTPKYLVTQMGNDKSIKCEQNLGHDTMYWYKQDSKKFLKIMFSYNNKELIINETVPNRFSPKSPDKAHLNLHINSLELGDSAVYFCASSQRLSNEKLFFGSGTQLSVL.

This clonotype was recorded at least ten times. The chain is built from TRBV27 and TRBJ2-7, with 7 bases matching TRBD1. This CDR3 spans 15 amino acids. V dropped 8 bases and J dropped 0; count of bases not matched to a gene: 10. The V gene's germline CDR1 is MNHEY and CDR2 SMNVEV (reference sequence). The CDR3: CASAKAGTDSYEQYF. CDR3 DNA sequence: TGTGCCAGCGCAAAAGCCGGGACAGACTCCTACGAGCAGTACTTC.

The chain joins TRBV6-6 to TRBJ1-2; D is unclear. This CDR3 comprises 15 residues. Germline values: CDR1 MNHNY, CDR2 SVGAGI (reference sequence). Trimming removed 0 bases at V and 2 bases at J, with 10 bases between. The CDR3, as DNA: TGTGCCAGCAGTTACTCGGCCGGCAGAAACTATGGCTACACCTTC. Protein product: CASSYSAGRNYGYTF.

This clonotype was counted many times. The chain is built from TRBV7-9 and TRBJ2-7; tentatively, D is TRBD2 (5 bases). This CDR3 has 14 residues. Per germline, CDR1 SEHNR and CDR2 FQNEAQ (reference sequence). V lost 0 bases to trimming and J lost 9 bases, with 15 bases between them. This CDR3 is CASSLATGVPGQYF. As DNA, the CDR3 is TGTGCCAGCAGCTTAGCGACCGGGGTTCCGGGGCAGTACTTC. The variable domain in full, with the rest retrieved from reference TRBV7-9 and TRBJ2-7, is DTGVSQNPRHKITKRGQNVTFRCDPISEHNRLYWYRQTLGQGPEFLTYFQNEAQLEKSRLLSDRFSAERPKGSFSTLEIQRTEQGDSAMYLCASSLATGVPGQYFGPGTRLTVT.

This clonotype has just one count. The genes are TRBV11-2 and TRBJ2-7; 10 nucleotides line up with TRBD1. V was pared by 0 bases and J by 11 bases, with 4 bases of the junction left unmatched. The CDR3 spans 13 residues. The germline V gene has CDR1 SGHAT and CDR2 FQNNGV. The CDR3 reads CASSLDQGTGEYF. In DNA, the CDR3 is TGTGCCAGCAGCTTAGATCAGGGGACAGGGGAGTACTTC.

Ten or more counts support this clonotype. This chain connects TRBV4-1 to TRBJ2-1, with 8 bases identical to TRBD2. This CDR3 has 15 residues. The trim removed 4 bases at V and 6 bases at J, leaving 8 bases unmatched. Germline-derived CDR1 and CDR2 are MGHRA and YSYEKL. CDR3 sequence reads: CASSPGGGMANEQFF. In DNA, the CDR3 is TGCGCCAGCAGCCCCGGGGGGGGTATGGCCAATGAGCAGTTCTTC.